The T cell receptor (beta chain) under discussion was sequenced for a study of blood T cell repertoires in COVID-19. On the study more broadly: Researchers got acute and convalescent COVID-19 samples from the United States, Italy and Spain. Sources were T cells, B-cell-depleted T cells, or PBMCs; the material itself was cDNA or gDNA.

The CDR3 loop spans 12 amino acids. Germline CDR1 and CDR2: SGDLS and YYNGEE. Notes on this clone: Sequence at one end of the junction differs from germline and may be a read error.

In the original processing: Quantification of nucleated cells was approximated via reference gene primer amplification. Sequencing was performed with immunoSEQ multiplex PCR; in TCRdb, only in-frame clones are kept and a portion is missing. V, J and clone size are those of that table, while D and trimming were read from the DNA. The table records about 100,000 clones, around four fifths of them present only once. This receptor was taken from a human donor in a cohort sampled during active COVID-19. The chain links TRBV9 to TRBJ1-2, with TRBD1 identical over 8 bases. Specimen: peripheral blood. In DNA, the CDR3 is TGTGCCAGCAGCGTACGGGACAGGCCTTCCCACTTC. It specifies CASSVRDRPSHF. Combining the CDR3 with reference TRBV9 and TRBJ1-2 gives the whole variable domain DSGVTQTPKHLITATGQRVTLRCSPRSGDLSVYWYQQSLDQGLQFLIQYYNGEERAKGNILERFSAQQFPDLHSELNLSSLELGDSALYFCASSVRDRPSHFGSGTRLTVV.